This TCR beta chain was sequenced during a study of cytomegalovirus exposure and HLA in healthy donors. At the level of the study: Researchers previously reported finding about 110 million unique TCR beta sequences from 170 million or so T cells.

For this clone: Its antigen is undetermined.

Study-wide results and caveats: Analyzed later, association rates of TCRs varied across HLA loci, with DRB1 most and HLA-C fewest. For presence/absence analyses, sequencing depth was assumed to be roughly uniform across donors.

60 Vbeta and 13 Jbeta primers were used in PCR. This table comes from immunoSEQ multiplex PCR, and its TCRdb copy is limited to in-frame clones, with some not included. The sample shows almost 35,000 clones, and about 1.9% sits with its ten largest clones. CDR1 and CDR2 from the germline V gene are LNHDA and SQIVND (reference sequence). The CDR3 is 13 residues long. V was pared by 5 bases and J by 3 bases, with 10 bases between. Material: PBMCs. This sequence joins TRBV19 and TRBJ1-1; no clear D. This receptor was identified in a woman aged 40 to 50 in good health and CMV-seropositive. CDR3 in DNA: TGTGCCAGTAGTTCGTGGGCGCACACTGAAGCTTTCTTT. Its protein product is CASSSWAHTEAFF.